This section outlines one TCR beta chain sequence together with its context. This CDR3 is 16 amino acids long. The V gene's germline CDR1 is KGHDR and CDR2 SFDVKD. V lost 1 base and J lost 3, with 11 bases in between. Authors' processing steps: By means of reference gene primer amplification, nucleated cell counts were estimated. Generated by immunoSEQ multiplex PCR, the TCRdb table keeps only in-frame clones and is missing some. The DNA gave D and trimming, while V, J and clone size come from that table. This table holds roughly 100,000 clones, roughly 87% found once. The data are from a study of blood T cell repertoires in COVID-19. Overall study: Samples taken during acute and convalescent COVID-19 were collected in the United States, Italy and Spain. The cDNA or gDNA used as material had been derived from T cells, B-cell-depleted T cells, or PBMCs.

This chain joins TRBV24-1 and TRBJ2-2; the D gene is possibly TRBD2 (5 bases). The source is a human donor in a cohort sampled during active COVID-19. Sequencing input: peripheral blood. The CDR3 protein is CATSDFPGTDTGELFF. CDR3 sequence (DNA): TGTGCCACCAGTGATTTTCCGGGAACGGACACCGGGGAGCTGTTTTTT.